The 17 T cell receptor beta chains presented below share a single source sample, sequenced in a study of T cells after yellow fever vaccination. TCRdb redid the calling of the 5' RACE reads with MiXCR, one entry per CDR3 protein. The profile covers some 300,000 distinct CDR3 sequences, with around 10% appearing a single time and about 3.7% taken by the ten largest. The source material was CD4+ T cells sorted from PBMCs, sampled 5 days after the yellow fever booster vaccination. The receptors shown here come from a man between 18 and 29 years old who received the YFV17D yellow fever vaccine.

The J gene is TRBJ2-1, the V gene TRBV12-3 or TRBV12-4; TRBD1 matches at 9 bases. The CDR3 has 17 amino acids. The V and J ends lost 6 bases and 5 bases, in that order; junction bases with no gene match: 14. The CDR3 protein is CASSHPPAGTGNNEQFF. The CDR3 nucleotides read TGTGCCAGCAGCCACCCGCCGGCCGGGACAGGGAACAATGAGCAGTTCTTC.

V and J are TRBV19 and TRBJ2-1; 7 bases are a match to TRBD1. The V and J ends lost 5 bases and 8 bases, in that order; junction bases with no gene match: 12. Germline V gene lookup returns CDR1 LNHDA and CDR2 SQIVND (reference sequence). The CDR3 is made up of 15 amino acids. The CDR3 DNA reads as TGTGCCAGTAGTCCACAGGGGACCCATGTGGATGAGCAGTTCTTC. The encoded protein is CASSPQGTHVDEQFF.

This clonotype was seen at least ten times. This chain links TRBV5-1 with TRBJ1-2; 10 bases map to TRBD1. CDR3 length equals 14 residues. The trim removed 0 bases at V and 8 bases at J, leaving 4 bases unmatched. CDR1 and CDR2 (germline): SGHRS, YFSETQ. DNA of the CDR3: TGCGCCAGCAGCTTGGCCGGACAGGGGGGCGGCTACACCTTC. Translation gives CASSLAGQGGGYTF.

The chain combines TRBV12-5 with TRBJ1-2; 8 nucleotides line up with TRBD1. Germline assignment: CDR1 LGHNT and CDR2 FRNRAP. The V gene end was trimmed by 6 bases and the J gene end by 7 bases; junction bases not matched to a gene: 10. CDR3 size: 14 residues. The CDR3 sequence is CASGLRTGPSGYTF. CDR3 bases: TGTGCTAGTGGCCTTAGGACAGGGCCGTCTGGCTACACCTTC.

This clonotype has just a few counts. V gene TRBV4-3 combines with J gene TRBJ1-2; D may be TRBD1 (5 bases). Per the germline V gene, CDR1 is LGHNA and CDR2 is YSLEER. The CDR3 covers 18 residues. Trimming stripped 1 base from V and 0 bases from J, with 18 bases between. The CDR3 bases are TGCGCCAGCAGCCAAGTCGTCTCGACAGACAGTTCTAACTATGGCTACACCTTC. It yields the protein CASSQVVSTDSSNYGYTF.

The V call is TRBV28, the J call TRBJ2-7; a weak D match, TRBD1 (5 bases). Germline-derived CDR1 and CDR2 are MDHEN and SYDVKM. This CDR3 comprises 13 residues. V was trimmed by 7 bases and J by 0 bases, leaving 10 bases between them. CDR3 loop: CASTPGSSYEQYV. CDR3 coding DNA: TGTGCCAGCACCCCAGGGTCCTCCTACGAGCAGTACGTC.

V gene TRBV5-1 combines with J gene TRBJ2-5, with 7 bases fitting TRBD1. The junction had 17 bases not matched to a gene; V was cut back by 4 bases and J by 5 bases. The CDR3 length is 17 residues. Germline assignment: CDR1 SGHRS and CDR2 YFSETQ. This chain's CDR3 is CASSPRQGLSTGETQYF. DNA for the CDR3: TGCGCCAGCAGCCCCCGACAGGGCCTATCTACCGGGGAGACCCAGTACTTC.

The rearrangement links TRBV7-6 to TRBJ2-7; the D gene is possibly TRBD1 (6 bases). Germline CDR1 reads SGHVS; CDR2 reads FNYEAQ. The V end was cut by 0 bases, the J end by 1 base, with 13 bases between. This CDR3 has 16 amino acids. DNA for the CDR3: TGTGCCAGCAGCTTAGCCCCCTGGGACAAATCCTACGAGCAGTACTTC. This codes for CASSLAPWDKSYEQYF.

In this sample, this clonotype turned up many times. The chain employs TRBV24-1 and TRBJ1-5; a possible D gene is TRBD1 (6 bases). CDR1 KGHDR and CDR2 SFDVKD come from the germline V gene. Deletions cut 9 bases from V and 4 bases from J, with 18 bases between. The CDR3 is 15 amino acids. CDR3 DNA sequence: TGTGCCACCCTTCGCCGGGGGGCAGATAATCAGCCCCAGCATTTT. Amino acids: CATLRRGADNQPQHF.

The CDR3 reads CASSDMPGTGFDEQFF. DNA of the CDR3: TGTGCCAGCAGTGACATGCCCGGGACAGGGTTCGATGAGCAGTTCTTC. This chain joins TRBV25-1 and TRBJ2-1, with 9 bases fitting TRBD1. CDR1 is MGHDK, CDR2 SYGVNS, per germline. The CDR3 is 16 residues long. After removal of 3 bases from V and 8 bases from J, the junction contained 11 bases not matched to a gene.

The chain joins TRBV7-9 to TRBJ1-1, with unresolved D. Germline CDR1 reads SEHNR; CDR2 reads FQNEAQ (reference sequence). With 0 bases removed from V and 1 base from J, the gap between germline ends came to 12 bases. The length of the CDR3 is 16 residues. CDR3: CASSLASRRRNTEAFF. CDR3 DNA: TGTGCCAGCAGCTTAGCATCAAGGCGGAGGAACACTGAAGCTTTCTTT.

This clonotype was counted many times. J is TRBJ2-7 and V is TRBV2; D is unclear. CDR1 and CDR2 from the germline V gene are SNHLY and FYNNEI. The CDR3 consists of 14 residues. V was cut by 2 bases and J by 1 base, with 9 bases left in between. CDR3 amino acids: CASSEWFSSYEQYF. CDR3 bases: TGTGCCAGCAGTGAATGGTTTTCTTCCTACGAGCAGTACTTC.

This clonotype was seen a handful of times. This chain connects TRBV10-1 to TRBJ1-1; D remains unclear. The CDR3 contains 13 residues. CDR1 and CDR2 from the germline V gene are WNHNN and SYGVQD (reference sequence). The V and J ends lost 0 bases and 6 bases respectively, with 8 bases between them. The CDR3 sequence: CASSESGTAEAFF. DNA for the CDR3: TGCGCCAGCAGTGAGTCCGGAACAGCTGAAGCTTTCTTT.

The chain has TRBV5-4 and TRBJ2-7, with 8 bases aligning to TRBD1. Germline loops: CDR1 SGHNT, CDR2 YYREEE (reference sequence). The V gene end was trimmed by 4 bases and the J gene end by 0 bases; junction bases not matched to a gene: 9. This CDR3 is built from 16 residues. As DNA, the CDR3 is TGTGCCAGCAGCCCGGGCCGGGACAGGAGCTCCTACGAGCAGTACGTC. Translating it yields CASSPGRDRSSYEQYV.

This chain links TRBV28 with TRBJ2-2; D gene uncertain. Trimming removed 3 bases from V and 5 bases from J, with 13 bases in between. The germline V gene has CDR1 MDHEN and CDR2 SYDVKM. The CDR3 extends over 15 amino acids. Written as DNA, the CDR3 is TGTGCCAGCAGTTTCCCCCACTTTCGAACCGGGGAGCTGTTTTTT. Its translation is CASSFPHFRTGELFF.

This clonotype was observed a few times. The gene calls are TRBV6-5 and TRBJ2-1; D is uncertain. This CDR3 is 14 amino acids long. CDR1 MNHEY and CDR2 SVGAGI come from the germline V gene. With 0 bases removed from V and 3 bases from J, the gap between germline ends came to 6 bases. CDR3 DNA: TGTGCCAGCAGTTACTCGGCAGTCTACAATGAGCAGTTCTTC. It codes for CASSYSAVYNEQFF.

The rearrangement links TRBV27 to TRBJ2-3, with 7 nucleotides matching TRBD1. Germline CDR1 reads MNHEY; CDR2 reads SMNVEV (reference sequence). V lost 1 base and J lost 0; bases outside the gene matches: 4. The CDR3 length is 16 residues. In DNA, the CDR3 is TGTGCCAGCAGTTTATTAAGGGGACAGAGCACAGATACGCAGTATTTT. As protein: CASSLLRGQSTDTQYF.